The entry below describes one T cell receptor beta chain. Its antigen is undetermined. Profiled with immunoSEQ multiplex PCR; TCRdb holds only in-frame clones, not every one. The table has just over 20,000 clones, about 90% seen once. Each depressed patient was matched pairwise with a non-depressed control on sex, age, current smoking status and body mass index. These data are taken from a study of untreated major depressive disorder. Study-level results: The small study sample limits how generally findings apply. Only three preselected Vbeta families were compared in sequencing.

The source is a woman aged 30 to 39 in good health. Sequences were obtained from CD4+ T cells from PBMCs.

This CDR3 is CAATQGYEQYF. The CDR3 coding sequence is TGTGCCGCGACTCAGGGGTACGAGCAGTACTTC. The chain uses TRBV10-3 and TRBJ2-7; D possibly corresponds to TRBD1 (6 bases). Trimming cost V 11 bases and J 4 bases, with 12 bases left between them. Germline V gene data show CDR1 as ENHRY and CDR2 as SYGVKD. CDR3 size: 11 residues.